This TCR beta chain was found in a study of cytomegalovirus exposure and HLA in healthy donors. Turning to the study itself: Of all 360 or so donors who were genotyped, about 84% belonged to the Caucasian-associated ancestry cluster.

These donors, healthy bone marrow donors, were studied. The PCR contained 60 Vbeta and 13 Jbeta primers. In the original processing: About 9.9 million shared chains were among around 80 million unique TCR beta chains counted in a later analysis. The table came from immunoSEQ multiplex PCR; TCRdb's copy has only in-frame clones and leaves some out. The DNA was the basis for D and trimming; V, J and clone size are from that table. The data contain around 100,000 clones, 70% of them singletons. This clone occurred a few times. The CDR3 is made up of 20 amino acids. The source of this sequence is a man under 40 in good health and CMV-seropositive. The chain links TRBV21-1 to TRBJ1-3. TRBV21-1 corresponds to a pseudogene. Input material: PBMCs. CDR3 DNA: TGTGCCAGCAGCAGCGCTAAGGCTTGGGCCGGGAGTCCCCTCGCGTACACCATATATTTT. This encodes CASSSAKAWAGSPLAYTIYF.